This T cell receptor beta chain was observed in a study of glioma-infiltrating T cells. The CDR3 consists of 13 residues. The V end lost 5 bases, the J end lost 6 bases, and 14 bases lay between the germline ends. Using RNA template, CDR3s of TCR alpha and beta were amplified with iRepertoire arm-PCR. Tissue mRNA or PBMC total RNA, about 85-400 ng, went into one-step reverse transcription and amplification. TCRdb reprocessed the multiplex PCR reads with MiXCR, giving one entry per CDR3 protein. Of about 180,000 distinct CDR3 sequences listed, around 40% were seen once; the top ten hold 5% to 5.5%. The sample holds a few counts of this clonotype. What it recognizes is unknown. Findings and limits, study-wide: Very few CDR3 sequences were shared between tissue and blood. Gliomas, especially low-grade, showed above-expected tissue-blood divergence; non-neoplastic patients showed below.

The sample was glioma tissue, nonneoplastic brain tissue, or PBMCs (not recorded which). The TCR originated in a human donor with low-grade glioma or glioblastoma, undergoing nonglioma brain surgery, or in good health (not recorded which). The chain combines TRBV12-3 or TRBV12-4 with TRBJ2-7; D might be TRBD2 (5 bases). The CDR3 here is CASSPTKGSEQYF. The CDR3 bases are TGTGCCAGCAGTCCCACAAAAGGGAGCGAGCAGTACTTC.